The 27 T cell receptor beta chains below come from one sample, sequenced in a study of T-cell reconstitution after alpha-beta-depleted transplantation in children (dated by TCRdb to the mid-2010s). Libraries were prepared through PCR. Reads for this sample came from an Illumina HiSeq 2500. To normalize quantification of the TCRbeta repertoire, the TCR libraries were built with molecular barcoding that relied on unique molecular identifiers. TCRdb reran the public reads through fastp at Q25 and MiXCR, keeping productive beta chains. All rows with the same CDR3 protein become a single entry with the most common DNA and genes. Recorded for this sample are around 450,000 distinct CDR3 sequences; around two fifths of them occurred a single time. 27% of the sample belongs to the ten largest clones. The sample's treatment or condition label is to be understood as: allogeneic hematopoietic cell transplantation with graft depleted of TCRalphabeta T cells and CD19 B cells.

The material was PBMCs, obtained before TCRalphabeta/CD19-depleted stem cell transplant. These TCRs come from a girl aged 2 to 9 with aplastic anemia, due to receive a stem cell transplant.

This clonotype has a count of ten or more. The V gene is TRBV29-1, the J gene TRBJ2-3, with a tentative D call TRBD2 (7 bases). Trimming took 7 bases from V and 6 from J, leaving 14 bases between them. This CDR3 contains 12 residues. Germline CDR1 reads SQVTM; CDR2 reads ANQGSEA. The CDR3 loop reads CSGGRETDTQYF. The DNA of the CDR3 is TGCAGCGGGGGGCGGGAGACGGATACGCAGTATTTT.

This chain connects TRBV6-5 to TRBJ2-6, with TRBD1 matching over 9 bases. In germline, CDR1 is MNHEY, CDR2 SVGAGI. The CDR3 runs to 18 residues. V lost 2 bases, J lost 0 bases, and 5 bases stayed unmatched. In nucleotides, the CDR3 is TGTGCCAGCAGTTACCCTGGGACAGGGAGCTCTGGGGCCAACGTCCTGACTTTC. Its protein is CASSYPGTGSSGANVLTF.

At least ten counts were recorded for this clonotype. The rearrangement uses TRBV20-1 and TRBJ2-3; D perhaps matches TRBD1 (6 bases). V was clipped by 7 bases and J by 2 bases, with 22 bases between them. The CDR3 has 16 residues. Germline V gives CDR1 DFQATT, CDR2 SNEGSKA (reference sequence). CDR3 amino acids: CSVETGTSDNTDTQYF. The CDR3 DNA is TGCAGTGTTGAAACCGGGACATCGGATAACACAGATACGCAGTATTTT.

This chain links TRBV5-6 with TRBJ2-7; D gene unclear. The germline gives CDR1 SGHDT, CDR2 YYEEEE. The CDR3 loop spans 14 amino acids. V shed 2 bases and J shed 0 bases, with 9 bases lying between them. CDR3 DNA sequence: TGTGCCAGCAGCTTTCGTCAGAGCTCCTACGAGCAGTACTTC. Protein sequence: CASSFRQSSYEQYF.

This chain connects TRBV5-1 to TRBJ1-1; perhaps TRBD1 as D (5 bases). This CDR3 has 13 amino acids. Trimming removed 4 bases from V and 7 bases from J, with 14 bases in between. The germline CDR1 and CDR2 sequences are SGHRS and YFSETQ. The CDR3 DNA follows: TGCGCCAGCAGCGCGGGGGAAGGAGGTGAAGCTTTCTTT. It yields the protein CASSAGEGGEAFF. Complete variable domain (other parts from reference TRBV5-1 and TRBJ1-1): KAGVTQTPRYLIKTRGQQVTLSCSPISGHRSVSWYQQTPGQGLQFLFEYFSETQRNKGNFPGRFSGRQFSNSRSEMNVSTLELGDSALYLCASSAGEGGEAFFGQGTRLTVV.

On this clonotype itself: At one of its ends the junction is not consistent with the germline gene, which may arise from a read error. The CDR3, as DNA: TGTGCCAGCAGTTTTGGGCTGAGGGCCTACGAGCGGTACTTC. It specifies CASSFGLRAYERYF. The V and J genes are TRBV12-3 or TRBV12-4 and TRBJ2-7, with a tentative D call TRBD2 (5 bases). The CDR3 extends over 14 amino acids.

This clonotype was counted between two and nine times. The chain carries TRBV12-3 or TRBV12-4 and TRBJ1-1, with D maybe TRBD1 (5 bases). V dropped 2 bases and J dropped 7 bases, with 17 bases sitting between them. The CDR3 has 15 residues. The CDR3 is CASSLIWKTGGEAFF. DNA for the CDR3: TGTGCCAGCAGTTTAATCTGGAAAACAGGAGGTGAAGCTTTCTTT.

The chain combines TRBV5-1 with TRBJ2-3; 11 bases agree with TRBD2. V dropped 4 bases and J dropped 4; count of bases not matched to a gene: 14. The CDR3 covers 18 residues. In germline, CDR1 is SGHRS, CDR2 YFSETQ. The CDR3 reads CASSPGSIAGGTPDTQYF. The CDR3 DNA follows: TGCGCCAGCAGCCCGGGTTCCATAGCGGGAGGGACCCCAGATACGCAGTATTTT.

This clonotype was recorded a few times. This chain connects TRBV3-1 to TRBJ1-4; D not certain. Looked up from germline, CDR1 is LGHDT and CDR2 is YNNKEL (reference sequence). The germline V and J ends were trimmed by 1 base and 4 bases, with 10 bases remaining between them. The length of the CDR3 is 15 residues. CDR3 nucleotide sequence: TGTGCCAGCAGCCAAGGAGGTCAGTTTAATGAAAAACTGTTTTTT. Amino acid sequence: CASSQGGQFNEKLFF. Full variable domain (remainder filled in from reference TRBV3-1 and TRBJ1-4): DTAVSQTPKYLVTQMGNDKSIKCEQNLGHDTMYWYKQDSKKFLKIMFSYNNKELIINETVPNRFSPKSPDKAHLNLHINSLELGDSAVYFCASSQGGQFNEKLFFGSGTQLSVL.

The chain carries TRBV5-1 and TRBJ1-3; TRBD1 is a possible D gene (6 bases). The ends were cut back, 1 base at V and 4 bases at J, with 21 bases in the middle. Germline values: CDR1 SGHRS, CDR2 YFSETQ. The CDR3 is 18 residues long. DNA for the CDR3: TGCGCCAGCAGCTTGTTGCCGGGGGCCGGAGTGTACGGAAACACCATATATTTT. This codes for CASSLLPGAGVYGNTIYF.

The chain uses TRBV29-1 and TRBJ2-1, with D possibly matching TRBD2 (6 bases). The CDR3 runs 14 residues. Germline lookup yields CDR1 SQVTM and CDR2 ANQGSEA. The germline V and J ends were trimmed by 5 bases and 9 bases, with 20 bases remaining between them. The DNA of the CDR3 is TGCAGCGTTATTCGGCGGGACCGGCAGGGTGAGCAGTTCTTC. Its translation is CSVIRRDRQGEQFF.

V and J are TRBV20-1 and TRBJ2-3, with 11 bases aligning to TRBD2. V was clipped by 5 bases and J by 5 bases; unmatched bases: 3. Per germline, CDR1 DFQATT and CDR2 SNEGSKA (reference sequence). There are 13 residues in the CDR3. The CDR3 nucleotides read TGCAGTGCTTTAGCGGGGGGGCAAGATACGCAGTATTTT. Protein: CSALAGGQDTQYF.

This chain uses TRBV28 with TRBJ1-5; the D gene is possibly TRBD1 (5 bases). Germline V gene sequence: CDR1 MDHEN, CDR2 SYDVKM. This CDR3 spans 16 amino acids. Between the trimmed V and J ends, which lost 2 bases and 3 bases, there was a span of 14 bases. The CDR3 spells CASSLQFRGNNQPQHF. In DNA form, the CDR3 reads TGTGCCAGCAGTTTACAGTTTCGGGGGAACAATCAGCCCCAGCATTTT.

The CDR3 region has the DNA TGCGCCAGCAGCTGGGGGGGACCGACGCTCTATGGCTACACCTTC. This translates into CASSWGGPTLYGYTF. The chain combines TRBV5-1 with TRBJ1-2; the D gene is possibly TRBD1 (5 bases). The CDR3 totals 15 residues. In germline, CDR1 is SGHRS, CDR2 YFSETQ. With 3 bases removed from V and 4 bases from J, the gap between germline ends came to 16 bases.

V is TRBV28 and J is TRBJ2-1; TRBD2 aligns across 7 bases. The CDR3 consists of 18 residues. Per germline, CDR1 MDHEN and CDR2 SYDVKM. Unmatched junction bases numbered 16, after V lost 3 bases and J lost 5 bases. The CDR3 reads CASSFSMWAGAEDNEQFF. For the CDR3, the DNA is TGTGCCAGCAGTTTCTCTATGTGGGCGGGAGCGGAGGACAATGAGCAGTTCTTC. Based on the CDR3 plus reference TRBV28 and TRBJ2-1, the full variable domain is DVKVTQSSRYLVKRTGEKVFLECVQDMDHENMFWYRQDPGLGLRLIYFSYDVKMKEKGDIPEGYSVSREKKERFSLILESASTNQTSMYLCASSFSMWAGAEDNEQFFGPGTRLTVL.

This CDR3 reads CSARDSGREKSSPLHF. The CDR3 bases are TGCAGTGCTAGAGATAGTGGCAGGGAAAAAAGTTCACCCCTCCACTTT. The chain recombines TRBV20-1 with TRBJ1-6; a possible D gene is TRBD1 (5 bases). This CDR3 spans 16 amino acids. Germline values: CDR1 DFQATT, CDR2 SNEGSKA (reference sequence). V was clipped by 0 bases and J by 9 bases, with 18 bases between them.

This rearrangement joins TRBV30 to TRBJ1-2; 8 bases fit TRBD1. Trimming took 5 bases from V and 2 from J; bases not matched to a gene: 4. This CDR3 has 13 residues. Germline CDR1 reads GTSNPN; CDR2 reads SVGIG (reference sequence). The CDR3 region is CAWGTGPNYGYTF. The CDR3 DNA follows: TGTGCCTGGGGGACAGGCCCGAACTATGGCTACACCTTC. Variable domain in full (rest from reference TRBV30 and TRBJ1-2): SQTIHQWPATLVQPVGSPLSLECTVEGTSNPNLYWYRQAAGRGLQLLFYSVGIGQISSEVPQNLSASRPQDRQFILSSKKLLLSDSGFYLCAWGTGPNYGYTFGSGTRLTVV.

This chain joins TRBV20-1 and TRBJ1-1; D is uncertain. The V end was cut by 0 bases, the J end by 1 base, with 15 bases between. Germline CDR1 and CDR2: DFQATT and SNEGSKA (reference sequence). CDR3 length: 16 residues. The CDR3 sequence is CSAREGSGLPNTEAFF. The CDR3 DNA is TGCAGTGCTAGAGAGGGCTCGGGTCTCCCGAACACTGAAGCTTTCTTT.

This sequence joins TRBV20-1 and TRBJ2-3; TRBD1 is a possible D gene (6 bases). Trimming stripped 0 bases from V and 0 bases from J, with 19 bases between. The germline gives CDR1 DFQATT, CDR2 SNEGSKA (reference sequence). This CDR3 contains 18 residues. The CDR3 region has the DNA TGCAGTGCTAGAGATCCGGAACCCAGGGACACTAGCACAGATACGCAGTATTTT. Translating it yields CSARDPEPRDTSTDTQYF.

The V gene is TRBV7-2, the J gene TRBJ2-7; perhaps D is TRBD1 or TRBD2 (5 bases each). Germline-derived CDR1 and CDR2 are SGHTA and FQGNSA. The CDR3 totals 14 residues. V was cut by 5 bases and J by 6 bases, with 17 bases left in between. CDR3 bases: TGTGCCAGCAGCCCCTGGGACGCTTGGCCCGAGCAGTACTTC. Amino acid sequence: CASSPWDAWPEQYF.

CDR3 region: CASSLEGDSTDTQYF. The CDR3 nucleotides are TGTGCCAGCAGTTTAGAGGGGGATAGCACAGATACGCAGTATTTT. This chain links TRBV27 with TRBJ2-3; a possible D gene is TRBD1 (6 bases). Germline V gives CDR1 MNHEY, CDR2 SMNVEV (reference sequence). V was cut by 2 bases and J by 0 bases, with 9 bases left in between. The CDR3 consists of 15 residues.

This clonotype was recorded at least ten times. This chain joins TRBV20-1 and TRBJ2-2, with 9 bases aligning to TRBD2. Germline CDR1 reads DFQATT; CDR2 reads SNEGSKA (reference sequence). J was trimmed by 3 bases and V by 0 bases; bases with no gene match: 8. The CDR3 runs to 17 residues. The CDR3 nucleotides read TGCAGTGCTAGAGATATCGCTAGCGGGACGGACACCGGGGAGCTGTTTTTT. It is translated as CSARDIASGTDTGELFF.

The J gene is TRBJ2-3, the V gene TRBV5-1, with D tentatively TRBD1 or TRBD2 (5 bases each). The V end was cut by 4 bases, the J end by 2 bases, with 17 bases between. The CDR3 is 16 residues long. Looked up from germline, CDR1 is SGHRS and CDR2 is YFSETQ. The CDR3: CASSVPGRPHTDTQYF. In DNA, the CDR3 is TGCGCCAGCAGCGTACCGGGACGCCCCCACACAGATACGCAGTATTTT.

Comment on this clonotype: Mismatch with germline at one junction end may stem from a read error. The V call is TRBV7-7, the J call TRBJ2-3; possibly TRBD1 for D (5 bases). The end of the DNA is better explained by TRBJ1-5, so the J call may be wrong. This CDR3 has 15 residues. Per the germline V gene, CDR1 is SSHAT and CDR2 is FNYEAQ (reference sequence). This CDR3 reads CASSLAGLVTDTQHF. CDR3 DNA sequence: TGTGCTAGCAGCTTAGCGGGATTGGTGACAGATACGCAGCATTTT.

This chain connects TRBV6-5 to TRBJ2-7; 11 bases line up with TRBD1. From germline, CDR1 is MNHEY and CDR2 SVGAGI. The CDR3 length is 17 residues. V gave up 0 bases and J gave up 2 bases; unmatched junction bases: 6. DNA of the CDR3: TGTGCCAGCAGTTACTCGAGGCCGGGACAGGGGGCCTACGAGCAGTACTTC. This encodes CASSYSRPGQGAYEQYF.

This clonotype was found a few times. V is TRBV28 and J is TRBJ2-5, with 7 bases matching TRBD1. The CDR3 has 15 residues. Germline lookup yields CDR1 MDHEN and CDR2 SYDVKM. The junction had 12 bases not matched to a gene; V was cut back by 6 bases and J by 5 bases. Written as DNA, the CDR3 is TGTGCCAGCAGCCTCATGGGAAGGGGGCCTGAGACCCAGTACTTC. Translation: CASSLMGRGPETQYF.

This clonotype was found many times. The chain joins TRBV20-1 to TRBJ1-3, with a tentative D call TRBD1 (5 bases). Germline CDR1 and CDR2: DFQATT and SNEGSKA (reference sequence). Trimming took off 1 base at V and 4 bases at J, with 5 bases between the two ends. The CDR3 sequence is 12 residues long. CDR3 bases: TGCAGTGCTAGAGGACAGGGAAACACCATATATTTT. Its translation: CSARGQGNTIYF.